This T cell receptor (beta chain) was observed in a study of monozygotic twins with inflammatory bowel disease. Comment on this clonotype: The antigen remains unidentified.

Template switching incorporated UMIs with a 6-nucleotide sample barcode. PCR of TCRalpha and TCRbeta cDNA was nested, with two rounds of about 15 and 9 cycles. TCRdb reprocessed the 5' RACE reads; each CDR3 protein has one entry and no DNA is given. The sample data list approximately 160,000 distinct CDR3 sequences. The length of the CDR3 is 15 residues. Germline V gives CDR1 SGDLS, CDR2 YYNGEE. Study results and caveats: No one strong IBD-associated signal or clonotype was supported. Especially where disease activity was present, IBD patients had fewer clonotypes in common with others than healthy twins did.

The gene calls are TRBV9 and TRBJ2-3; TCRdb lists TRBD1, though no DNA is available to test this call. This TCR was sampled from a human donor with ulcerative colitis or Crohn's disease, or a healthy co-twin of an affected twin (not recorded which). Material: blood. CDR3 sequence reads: CASRHRDRDTDTQYF.